This TCR beta chain is drawn from a study of blood T cells in healthy people across ages. Study conclusions and caveats: CMV infection status of these donors was not known.

About this clonotype itself: Its antigen is unknown.

Together with a sample-barcoded 5' primer, a J-beta primer mix was included in a second PCR lasting about 7 to 11 cycles. Each cDNA was tagged by a template-switch adaptor containing 12 random nucleotides. TCRdb recomputed calls from the 5' RACE reads with MiXCR, one row per CDR3 protein. The sample holds around 580,000 distinct CDR3 sequences, 40% to 55% seen once. The CDR3 totals 16 residues. The V gene end was trimmed by 3 bases and the J gene end by 2 bases; junction bases not matched to a gene: 4. CDR1 is MNHEY and CDR2 is SVGEGT in the germline V gene. Sequencing input: blood. The V call is TRBV6-2 or TRBV6-3, the J call TRBJ2-1; 10 positions agree with TRBD2. This TCR was recovered from a man older than 75 in good health. The CDR3 is CASSYLAGDTYNEQFF. For the CDR3, the DNA is TGTGCCAGCAGTTATCTAGCGGGAGACACCTACAATGAGCAGTTCTTC.